Listed below are T cell receptor beta chains from one sample, sequenced in a study of shared clonotypes between healthy human individuals. The data were produced by immunoSEQ multiplex PCR, yet TCRdb's version contains in-frame clones alone and is incomplete. The sample has millions of clones, 85% to 95% seen once. The sample comprised naive CD4+ T cells sorted from blood. These receptors originate from a man between 18 and 35 years old in good health. The CDR3 runs from the conserved cysteine through the conserved F or W. A D gene is named only where the DNA matches it firmly. Expanded clones are given a class, and other clones once, few, many or no size at all.

v_gene	j_gene	d_gene	abundance	CDR3nt	CDR3aa
TRBV5-1	TRBJ2-6	NA	NA	TGCGCCAGCAGCTCGGACGGAAACTCTGGGGCCAACGTCCTGACTTTC	CASSSDGNSGANVLTF
TRBV13	TRBJ2-7	NA	NA	TGTGCCAGCACCCTTAGCGGAAATCCCTACGAGCAGTACTTC	CASTLSGNPYEQYF
TRBV5-4	TRBJ1-3	NA	once	TGTGCCAGCAGCTTGCGGGTCCCTGGCTCTGGAAACACCATATATTTT	CASSLRVPGSGNTIYF
TRBV11-2	TRBJ1-1	NA	NA	TGTGCCAGCAGGCGGACCGGGGGGACTGAAGCTTTCTTT	CASRRTGGTEAFF
TRBV5-4	TRBJ2-3	TRBD2	NA	TGTGCCAGCAGCTTTACGGCTAGCGGGGGGCGAGGTACAGATACGCAGTATTTT	CASSFTASGGRGTDTQYF
TRBV5-1	TRBJ2-1	TRBD2	NA	TGCGCCAGCAGCTTGGAAGGCGGGAGTGGAAATGAGCAGTTCTTC	CASSLEGGSGNEQFF
TRBV4-3	TRBJ1-6	NA	NA	TGCGCCAGCAGCCAAGATTATCGGGGCCCCTTTTCACCCCTCCACTTT	CASSQDYRGPFSPLHF
TRBV11-2	TRBJ2-3	NA	NA	TGTGCCAGCAGCTTGAACAGGGGGGGATTAACAGATACGCAGTATTTT	CASSLNRGGLTDTQYF
TRBV7-6	TRBJ2-1	TRBD2	NA	TGTGCCAGCAGCACTAGCGGGGGGCGCTACAATGAGCAGTTCTTC	CASSTSGGRYNEQFF
TRBV5-8	TRBJ2-2	TRBD2	NA	TGTGCCAGCAGCTTCAGGACTAGCGGGAGGGCCAAAACCGGGGAGCTGTTTTTT	CASSFRTSGRAKTGELFF
TRBV19	TRBJ1-1	NA	NA	TGTGCCAGTAGGACATACATGAACACTGAAGCTTTCTTT	CASRTYMNTEAFF
TRBV4-3	TRBJ2-2	TRBD2	NA	TGCGCCAGCAGCCAAGAGACTAGCGGGGCGAACACCGGGGAGCTGTTTTTT	CASSQETSGANTGELFF
TRBV12-5	TRBJ2-2	NA	once	TGTGCTAGTGGTTTGGACACAGGGTGGGCCGGGGAGCTGTTTTTT	CASGLDTGWAGELFF
TRBV7-8	TRBJ2-7	TRBD2	few	TGTGCCAGCAGCCCCTCCGGGCGGGGGGCTTCCTACGAGCAGTACTTC	CASSPSGRGASYEQYF
TRBV5-1	TRBJ2-5	TRBD2	NA	TGCGCCAGCAGCCTTCTTACTAGCGGGGGGCCATCAATCTCCCCGTACTTC	CASSLLTSGGPSISPYF
TRBV5-1	TRBJ2-7	TRBD1	once	TGCGCCAGCAGCTCTACAGGGGGCGCATTGGAGCAGTACTTC	CASSSTGGALEQYF
TRBV19	TRBJ2-2	NA	NA	TGTGCCAGTGAAGCCCCCGGGACAATCACCGGGGAGCTGTTTTTT	CASEAPGTITGELFF
TRBV4-3	TRBJ1-4	TRBD1	NA	TGCGCCAGCAGCCCGACAGGGGTCGGTGAAAAACTGTTTTTT	CASSPTGVGEKLFF
TRBV23-1	TRBJ1-4	NA	NA	TGCGCCAGCAGTCGATCCGACCCCAAGAGGGAAAAACTGTTTTTT	CASSRSDPKREKLFF
TRBV5-4	TRBJ1-2	TRBD1	NA	TGTGCCAGCAGGACAGGGCCTGACTATGGCTACACCTTC	CASRTGPDYGYTF
TRBV7-2	TRBJ2-2	TRBD2	NA	TGTGCCAGCAGCTCCATAGCGGGAGAGATCACCGGGGAGCTGTTTTTT	CASSSIAGEITGELFF
TRBV27	TRBJ1-2	TRBD1	NA	TGTGCCAGCAGTCCCCAGGGGGCCGCCTACACCTTC	CASSPQGAAYTF
TRBV7-8	TRBJ1-1	NA	NA	TGTGCCAGCAGTAACAAAGCGTGGGGGGACACTGAAGCTTTCTTT	CASSNKAWGDTEAFF
TRBV6-6	TRBJ1-2	NA	NA	TGTGCCAGCAGTTACTCGGGGGTTTACGATCCGGATGGCTACACCTTC	CASSYSGVYDPDGYTF
TRBV4-1	TRBJ2-4	NA	NA	TGCGCCAGCAGCGCGGAGGGGGGGACGGCCAAAAACATTCAGTACTTC	CASSAEGGTAKNIQYF
TRBV19	TRBJ2-7	NA	NA	TGTGCCAGTAGTAGCTTGGGCTCCTACGAGCAGTACTTC	CASSSLGSYEQYF
TRBV6-5	TRBJ2-1	TRBD1	NA	TGTGCCAGCAGTTCCACAGAGGGGGCGGCGTTCTTC	CASSSTEGAAFF
TRBV27	TRBJ2-2	NA	once	TGTGCCAGCAGACAACTAGGGGGATCGGGCGGGGAGCTGTTTTTT	CASRQLGGSGGELFF
TRBV30	TRBJ2-3	TRBD2	NA	TGTGCCTGGGCTAGCGGCAGAGCGGGAGGTAGCACAGATACGCAGTATTTT	CAWASGRAGGSTDTQYF
TRBV6-1	TRBJ2-7	TRBD1	NA	TGTGCCAGCAGGGGGGACAGGGGCGAGCAGTACTTC	CASRGDRGEQYF
TRBV5-1	TRBJ2-5	NA	few	TGCGCCAGCAGCCCGGGACCACAAGAGACCCAGTACTTC	CASSPGPQETQYF
TRBV6-1	TRBJ2-1	TRBD2	NA	TGTGCCAGCAGTGAAGTTCTAGCGGGAGACAATGAGCAGTTCTTC	CASSEVLAGDNEQFF
TRBV5-5	TRBJ1-5	NA	NA	TGTGCCAGCAGCTTGCGGCACGCGGGAATTCAGCCCCAGCATTTT	CASSLRHAGIQPQHF
TRBV4-1	TRBJ2-7	NA	NA	TGCGCCAGCAGTCCCCGCAGAATCGGGAGTAGATACGAGCAGTACTTC	CASSPRRIGSRYEQYF
TRBV6-4	TRBJ1-5	NA	NA	TGTGCCAGCAGTGACTCGGCGACAGGAGTGGGAAATCAGCCCCAGCATTTT	CASSDSATGVGNQPQHF
TRBV6-5	TRBJ1-6	NA	once	TGTGCCAGCAGTCGAACCAAGGCGAATTCACCCCTCCACTTT	CASSRTKANSPLHF
TRBV19	TRBJ1-2	NA	once	TGTGCCAGTAGTATCGGGGGCCAGGACTATGGCTACACCTTC	CASSIGGQDYGYTF
TRBV5-1	TRBJ2-3	TRBD1	NA	TGCGCCAGCAGCCCGGGACAGGGAACGGATACGCAGTATTTT	CASSPGQGTDTQYF
TRBV5-1	TRBJ1-6	NA	few	TGCGCCAGCAGCTTGCCCGGGCAGGGCTCACCCCTCCACTTT	CASSLPGQGSPLHF
TRBV28	TRBJ2-1	TRBD2	NA	TGTGCCAGCAGCCCCCCCGGGACTAGACTGGGGCAGTTCTTC	CASSPPGTRLGQFF
TRBV28	TRBJ1-1	NA	NA	TGTGCCAGCAACCAGGACAGCTACACTGAAGCTTTCTTT	CASNQDSYTEAFF
TRBV6-6	TRBJ2-2	NA	NA	TGTGCCAGCACCCCCCTGGGGGGAGTCGGGGAGCTGTTTTTT	CASTPLGGVGELFF
TRBV5-4	TRBJ2-1	TRBD2	NA	TGTGCCAGCAGCTTGGGGGGCCTAGCGGGAGTTAATGAGCAGTTCTTC	CASSLGGLAGVNEQFF
TRBV4-1	TRBJ2-5	TRBD2	NA	TGCGCCAGCACCTTCGGCAGCGGGAGGGCCTCGGATGAGCAGTACTTC	CASTFGSGRASDEQYF
TRBV11-2	TRBJ1-1	NA	NA	TGTGCCAGCAGCTTACCGAACACTGAAGCTTTCTTT	CASSLPNTEAFF
TRBV29-1	TRBJ2-5	TRBD2	once	TGCAGCGTTGAAGGGACTAGCGGGAGAGGGACCCAGTACTTC	CSVEGTSGRGTQYF
TRBV7-2	TRBJ2-6	NA	once	TGTGCCAGCAGCCAACGGGCGGGGAACAGCATGCTCGGGGCCAACGTCCTGACTTTC	CASSQRAGNSMLGANVLTF
TRBV10-2	TRBJ1-3	NA	NA	TGCGCCAGCAGCCGAGTCCGGACCAGGGACGGGGGAAACACCATATATTTT	CASSRVRTRDGGNTIYF
TRBV29-1	TRBJ2-5	TRBD2	NA	TGCAGCGTTGAGGAGGCCCGGGGGGGCAGGGAGACCCAGTACTTC	CSVEEARGGRETQYF
TRBV7-9	TRBJ1-1	NA	few	TGTGCCAGCAGCACCGGACAGAGAAACACTGAAGCTTTCTTT	CASSTGQRNTEAFF
TRBV7-2	TRBJ2-2	NA	NA	TGTGCCAGCAGCTTAGAACAGGTTGCCGGGGAGCTGTTTTTT	CASSLEQVAGELFF
TRBV7-2	TRBJ1-4	NA	NA	TGTGCCAGCAGCCCCGGCGAGTGGGTTGCTTATGGGGAAAAACTGTTTTTT	CASSPGEWVAYGEKLFF